This T cell receptor beta chain emerged from a study of T-cell reconstitution after alpha-beta-depleted transplantation in children. This clonotype occurred a few times. Its specificity is not known. General study results and limits: Two months or so post-transplant, alpha-beta T cells reportedly derived from several hundred expanded graft clones. Once a year had passed after transplant, T-cell counts and diversity came mostly from newly produced T cells.

Preparation of the TCRbeta library involved a method that used unique molecular identifiers. From the PCR reads, TCRdb called clonotypes with MiXCR, one entry per CDR3 protein. The top ten hold 36% of the sample, which has 500,000 to 600,000 distinct CDR3 sequences, 25% to 30% seen once. Per germline, CDR1 SGHRS and CDR2 YFSETQ. Trimming shortened V by 1 base and J by 2 bases, and 10 bases separated the two germline ends. The CDR3 is 15 amino acids. V usage is TRBV5-1 and J usage is TRBJ2-1, with D tentatively TRBD2 (5 bases). This specimen was PBMCs, taken before TCRalphabeta/CD19-depleted stem cell transplant. The clonotype originates from a boy younger than two with Wiskott-Aldrich syndrome, due to receive a stem cell transplant. The DNA of the CDR3 is TGCGCCAGCAGCTTGAAGCGGAGTGCCTACAATGAGCAGTTCTTC. Translation: CASSLKRSAYNEQFF.